The 17 T cell receptor beta chains in this list originate from one sample, sequenced in a study of T-cell memory formation after mild COVID-19. TCRdb re-analysed the 5' RACE reads in MiXCR, keeping a single row per CDR3 protein. This table holds some 180,000 distinct CDR3 sequences, around a sixth found once. Material for sequencing was PBMCs or a T cell subset sorted from them (not recorded which). The receptors were gathered from a man younger than 35 who had mild COVID-19 (a few samples of this study predate the infection). Cell type and time point are not known.

The rearrangement joins TRBV5-1 to TRBJ1-6; D unresolved. The CDR3 is 15 residues long. Trimming took off 0 bases at V and 6 bases at J, with 10 bases between the two ends. Germline values: CDR1 SGHRS, CDR2 YFSETQ. The CDR3 protein is CASSLAPTPNSPLHF. The CDR3 DNA follows: TGCGCCAGCAGCTTGGCCCCAACTCCTAATTCACCCCTCCACTTT.

The sample holds many counts of this clonotype. The CDR3 DNA is TGTGCCAGCAGCCCCCCTCGGGACGAGCAGTACGTC. This translates into CASSPPRDEQYV. V usage is TRBV21-1 and J usage is TRBJ2-7; TRBD1 is the table's D call and was not checked against the DNA. TRBV21-1 is a pseudogene segment. The CDR3 has 12 amino acids.

This clonotype was picked up a small number of times. CDR3 sequence (DNA): TGCGCCAGCAGCCAAGATGGGGGAAGGCAGTTCTTC. It translates to CASSQDGGRQFF. J is TRBJ2-1 and V is TRBV4-3; D may be TRBD1 or TRBD2 (5 bases each). The CDR3 spans 12 residues. V was trimmed by 0 bases and J by 12 bases, leaving 9 bases between them. Germline V CDR1 and CDR2: LGHNA, YSLEER.

A few counts support this clonotype. This chain uses TRBV7-2 with TRBJ2-2, with a weak D call TRBD2 (5 bases). This CDR3 is 17 amino acids long. Germline lookup yields CDR1 SGHTA and CDR2 FQGNSA. Trimming removed 5 bases from V and 7 bases from J, with 23 bases in between. The DNA of the CDR3 is TGTGCCAGCAGCCCCCCCCTCAGGAGGCGCACGGTCGGGGAGCTGTTTTTT. Translation gives CASSPPLRRRTVGELFF.

This clonotype was picked up a small number of times. This sequence joins TRBV20-1 and TRBJ2-1, with 12 bases matching TRBD2. This CDR3 has 15 amino acids. Germline loops: CDR1 DFQATT, CDR2 SNEGSKA (reference sequence). The junction had 5 bases not matched to a gene; V was cut back by 1 base and J by 7 bases. For the CDR3, the DNA is TGCAGTGCTAGAGTAGCTAGCGGGGGGGCTAATGAGCAGTTCTTC. Protein product: CSARVASGGANEQFF.

J is TRBJ2-5 and V is TRBV6-2 or TRBV6-3; 8 nucleotides match TRBD2. This CDR3 is built from 15 residues. CDR1 MNHEY and CDR2 SVGEGT come from the germline V gene. Trimming took 5 bases from V and 4 from J; bases not matched to a gene: 9. DNA for the CDR3: TGTGCCAGCAGTCGCGGAGCGGGGGTAACAGAGACCCAGTACTTC. This gives the protein CASSRGAGVTETQYF.

The sample holds a few counts of this clonotype. V is TRBV7-6 and J is TRBJ1-6; tentative D call: TRBD1 (5 bases). V was trimmed by 3 bases and J by 0 bases, leaving 9 bases between them. CDR1 and CDR2 from the germline V gene are SGHVS and FNYEAQ. CDR3 length: 16 residues. CDR3 DNA: TGTGCCAGCAGCTTGGAGGGGAGCTCCTATAATTCACCCCTCCACTTT. Amino acids: CASSLEGSSYNSPLHF.

J is TRBJ2-7 and V is TRBV6-5, with a weak D call TRBD1 (7 bases). V was pared by 5 bases and J by 7 bases, with 15 bases between. Per germline, CDR1 MNHEY and CDR2 SVGAGI. The CDR3 is made up of 13 amino acids. CDR3 sequence (DNA): TGTGCCAGCAGTCCACAGGGGAGGTGGGAGCAGTACTTC. Translated: CASSPQGRWEQYF.

The chain uses TRBV6-6 and TRBJ1-1; 8 nucleotides agree with TRBD1. The V segment lost 5 bases and the J segment 10 bases; nucleotides outside the gene matches: 9. The CDR3 sequence is 13 residues long. Per the germline V gene, CDR1 is MNHNY and CDR2 is SVGAGI (reference sequence). The CDR3 sequence is CASSRPAQGGAFF. The CDR3 region has the DNA TGTGCCAGCAGTCGTCCCGCACAGGGGGGAGCTTTCTTT.

The CDR3 here is CASSGTRYEQYF. DNA of the CDR3: TGTGCCAGCAGCGGTACAAGATACGAGCAGTACTTC. J is TRBJ2-7 and V is TRBV3-1; D remains ambiguous. Germline V CDR1 and CDR2: LGHDT, YNNKEL (reference sequence). The V end lost 5 bases, the J end lost 4 bases, and 9 bases lay between the germline ends. The CDR3 sequence is 12 residues long.

This clonotype was observed a few times. This chain connects TRBV5-1 to TRBJ1-1; 7 bases fit TRBD1. The V gene end was trimmed by 4 bases and the J gene end by 0 bases; junction bases not matched to a gene: 6. Per germline, CDR1 SGHRS and CDR2 YFSETQ. The CDR3 contains 15 residues. CDR3 bases: TGCGCCAGCAGCCCGAGGGGGCTCTTGAACACTGAAGCTTTCTTT. Amino acid sequence: CASSPRGLLNTEAFF. The complete variable domain, with remaining parts taken from reference TRBV5-1 and TRBJ1-1, reads KAGVTQTPRYLIKTRGQQVTLSCSPISGHRSVSWYQQTPGQGLQFLFEYFSETQRNKGNFPGRFSGRQFSNSRSEMNVSTLELGDSALYLCASSPRGLLNTEAFFGQGTRLTVV.

This clonotype was detected a few times. V and J are TRBV12-3 or TRBV12-4 and TRBJ2-1; 8 bases map to TRBD2. The junction had 8 bases not matched to a gene; V was cut back by 6 bases and J by 13 bases. This CDR3 has 12 amino acids. CDR3 loop: CASSPTSGNQFF. The CDR3 bases are TGTGCCAGCAGCCCTACTAGCGGAAATCAGTTCTTC.

This clonotype was observed a handful of times. The CDR3 DNA reads TGCGCCAGCAGCTTGACAGGTGGCGAGCAGTACGTC. This translates into CASSLTGGEQYV. This chain joins TRBV5-1 and TRBJ2-7; weak D call: TRBD1 (5 bases). Germline CDR1 is SGHRS and CDR2 is YFSETQ. V lost 1 base to trimming and J lost 6 bases, with 8 bases between them. The CDR3 has 12 residues.

There are a few counts of this clonotype. The V call is TRBV5-1, the J call TRBJ2-7; perhaps TRBD1 as D (6 bases). The CDR3 is 12 residues long. The V gene's germline CDR1 is SGHRS and CDR2 YFSETQ. Between the trimmed V and J ends, which lost 0 bases and 9 bases, there was a span of 10 bases. Written as DNA, the CDR3 is TGCGCCAGCAGCTTGGATCTAGGGGGGCAGTACTTC. It codes for CASSLDLGGQYF.

V gene TRBV6-2 or TRBV6-3 combines with J gene TRBJ2-4; the D is unclear. This CDR3 contains 13 residues. The V end lost 7 bases, the J end lost 0 bases, and 7 bases lay between the germline ends. Germline assignment: CDR1 MNHEY and CDR2 SVGEGT. CDR3: CASNHLAKNIQYF. CDR3 sequence (DNA): TGTGCCAGCAATCATTTAGCCAAAAACATTCAGTACTTC.

This clonotype was seen a few times. V and J are TRBV6-2 or TRBV6-3 and TRBJ1-1; perhaps TRBD1 as D (5 bases). The germline V gene has CDR1 MNHEY and CDR2 SVGEGT. V dropped 7 bases and J dropped 4 bases, with 13 bases sitting between them. This CDR3 region has 13 residues. The CDR3 bases are TGTGCCAGCAACGACGCGGGGACCACTGAAGCTTTCTTT. Translation gives CASNDAGTTEAFF.

This chain joins TRBV7-8 and TRBJ2-7; TRBD1 agrees at 7 bases. The CDR3 is 13 amino acids. CDR1 SGHVS and CDR2 FQNEAQ come from the germline V gene. The ends lost 3 bases at V and 2 bases at J; junction bases unmatched: 1. The CDR3 DNA is TGTGCCAGCAGCTTCGGGACAGCCTACGAGCAGTACTTC. Amino acids: CASSFGTAYEQYF. Variable domain in full (rest from reference TRBV7-8 and TRBJ2-7): GAGVSQSPRYKVAKRGQDVALRCDPISGHVSLFWYQQALGQGPEFLTYFQNEAQLDKSGLPSDRFFAERPEGSVSTLKIQRTQQEDSAVYLCASSFGTAYEQYFGPGTRLTVT.